This is a list of T cell receptor beta chains from one sample in a study of a mutant IDH1 vaccine in newly diagnosed glioma. Which antigens these TCRs recognize remains unknown. Assay: immunoSEQ multiplex PCR; the TCRdb copy retains only in-frame clones and omits some. There are 56,000 or so clones in the sample; over 75% occur only once, and approximately 1.8% lies in the top ten. Sequencing used PBMCs, obtained from a glioma patient whose treatment included an IDH1 peptide vaccine. The receptors stem from a woman between 40 and 55 years old with glioma. Each CDR3 is given with its conserved first and last residue. A D gene is named only where the DNA matches it firmly. Only some rows state a clone size, as once, few, many or a class for expanded clones.

J: TRBJ1-1
D: .
V: TRBV7-9
size: .
DNA: TGTGCCAGCAGCTTAGAGGGAAAGGGGACTGAAGCTTTCTTT
CDR3: CASSLEGKGTEAFF

J: TRBJ2-3
D: TRBD2
V: TRBV7-2
size: .
DNA: TGTGCCAGCAGCACACGCTTAGCGGGGAGCACAGATACGCAGTATTTT
CDR3: CASSTRLAGSTDTQYF

J: TRBJ2-5
D: .
V: TRBV7-2
size: .
DNA: TGTGCCAGCAGCTTCCGGGACCACGTTCCTCCCACCCAGTACTTC
CDR3: CASSFRDHVPPTQYF

J: TRBJ2-3
D: .
V: TRBV14
size: .
DNA: TGTGCCAGCAGCCGCCCCGGAGCAGATACGCAGTATTTT
CDR3: CASSRPGADTQYF

J: TRBJ1-4
D: TRBD1
V: TRBV28
size: .
DNA: TGTGCCAGCAGTTTAACAGGGGGCGATGAAAAACTGTTTTTT
CDR3: CASSLTGGDEKLFF

J: TRBJ2-3
D: .
V: TRBV2
size: .
DNA: TGTGCCAGCAGAGCAGCGGAGAGCACAGATACGCAGTATTTT
CDR3: CASRAAESTDTQYF

J: TRBJ2-2
D: .
V: TRBV19
size: .
DNA: TGTGCCAGTAGTCCTAGGACAGAGGGGACCGGGGAGCTGTTTTTT
CDR3: CASSPRTEGTGELFF

J: TRBJ1-6
D: .
V: TRBV6-5
size: .
DNA: TGTGCCAGCAGTTTGGGACGGATCAATTCACCCCTCCACTTT
CDR3: CASSLGRINSPLHF

J: TRBJ2-7
D: .
V: TRBV6-1
size: once
DNA: TGTGCCAGCAGTGAAGGGCCGGGTACCGAGCAGTACTTC
CDR3: CASSEGPGTEQYF

J: TRBJ1-1
D: TRBD1
V: TRBV6-4
size: .
DNA: TGTGCCACCAAGGGGACAGGGGCGGACACTGAAGCTTTCTTT
CDR3: CATKGTGADTEAFF

J: TRBJ1-1
D: TRBD1
V: TRBV7-2
size: .
DNA: TGTGCCAGCAGCCCCGGACAGGGCAGGGGCAACACTGAAGCTTTCTTT
CDR3: CASSPGQGRGNTEAFF

J: TRBJ1-2
D: TRBD1
V: TRBV11-2
size: .
DNA: TGTGCCAGCAGCGCGCACCGGGACAGGGGGACCTACACCTTC
CDR3: CASSAHRDRGTYTF

J: TRBJ2-7
D: TRBD2
V: TRBV11-2
size: .
DNA: TGTGCCAGCATCGACTCAGGAGATAGAGTCAGGACTAGCGATTCCGAGCAGTACTTC
CDR3: CASIDSGDRVRTSDSEQYF

J: TRBJ1-5
D: .
V: TRBV2
size: .
DNA: TGTGCCAGCAGTGGCTTTAACTTCGGGCCCCAGCATTTT
CDR3: CASSGFNFGPQHF

J: TRBJ1-4
D: TRBD1
V: TRBV9
size: .
DNA: TGTGCCAGCAGCCCCTCACAGGGGTCTAATGAAAAACTGTTTTTT
CDR3: CASSPSQGSNEKLFF

J: TRBJ2-3
D: .
V: TRBV9
size: .
DNA: TGTGCCAGCAGCGTACGCTCTTCGGTGACGCAGTATTTT
CDR3: CASSVRSSVTQYF

J: TRBJ2-2
D: .
V: TRBV11-2
size: once
DNA: TGTGCCAGCAGCTTAGGGTCCTCTGCTGGGGGGCTGTTTTTT
CDR3: CASSLGSSAGGLFF

J: TRBJ2-5
D: .
V: TRBV5-1
size: .
DNA: TGCGCCAGCAGCTTGGAGGGAGGACCCCAAGAGACCCAGTACTTC
CDR3: CASSLEGGPQETQYF

J: TRBJ2-1
D: .
V: TRBV27
size: .
DNA: TGTGCCAGCGGAGACAGGGAGGGAGATGAGCAGTTCTTC
CDR3: CASGDREGDEQFF

J: TRBJ1-1
D: .
V: TRBV11-2
size: .
DNA: TGTGCCAGCAGCTCGGACGGGGTAAAGAACACTGAAGCTTTCTTT
CDR3: CASSSDGVKNTEAFF

J: TRBJ1-1
D: .
V: TRBV19
size: once
DNA: TGTGCCAGTAGTAGCGGGCTGAACACTGAAGCTTTCTTT
CDR3: CASSSGLNTEAFF

J: TRBJ1-1
D: .
V: TRBV4-1
size: .
DNA: TGCGCCAGCAGCCAAGGGGAGCAGAGGTGGACTGAAGCTTTCTTT
CDR3: CASSQGEQRWTEAFF

J: TRBJ2-7
D: TRBD1
V: TRBV27
size: .
DNA: TGTGCCACCTCGACAGGGCGTCGCGACGAGCAGTACTTC
CDR3: CATSTGRRDEQYF

J: TRBJ1-1
D: .
V: TRBV19
size: .
DNA: TGTGCCAGTAGTGGGGAACAGGGGAACACTGAAGCTTTCTTT
CDR3: CASSGEQGNTEAFF

J: TRBJ2-5
D: .
V: TRBV5-1
size: .
DNA: TGCGCCAGCAGCTGGATGGATAGAGAGACCCAGTACTTC
CDR3: CASSWMDRETQYF

J: TRBJ2-1
D: .
V: TRBV7-2
size: .
DNA: TGTGCCAGCAGCCGGGGGAGTAATGAGCAGTTCTTC
CDR3: CASSRGSNEQFF

J: TRBJ1-5
D: .
V: TRBV27
size: .
DNA: TGTGCCAGCAGTTCCCCCACTAGCAATCAGCCCCAGCATTTT
CDR3: CASSSPTSNQPQHF

J: TRBJ2-3
D: TRBD2
V: TRBV4-3
size: .
DNA: TGCGCCAGCAGCCCTTTAGCGGGGGGGCCGGGTACGCAGTATTTT
CDR3: CASSPLAGGPGTQYF

J: TRBJ2-5
D: TRBD2
V: TRBV7-8
size: .
DNA: TGTGCCAGCAGCCGCGGGGGTTGGGAGACCCAGTACTTC
CDR3: CASSRGGWETQYF

J: TRBJ2-1
D: TRBD2
V: TRBV4-1
size: .
DNA: TGCGCCAGCAGCCAAGACCGACTAGCGGGGGTTAATGAGCAGTTCTTC
CDR3: CASSQDRLAGVNEQFF

J: TRBJ2-1
D: TRBD2
V: TRBV7-3
size: few
DNA: TGTGCCAGCAGCCCGAGCGGGGTTGGGAGTGAGCAGTTCTTC
CDR3: CASSPSGVGSEQFF